Listed here are 28 T cell receptor beta chains from one sample, sequenced in a study of blood T cells in healthy people across ages. With a J-beta primer mix and a sample-barcoded 5' primer, a second PCR ran 7 to 11 cycles. TCRdb reanalysed the 5' RACE reads using MiXCR and keeps one entry per CDR3 protein. The data contain roughly 1.6 million distinct CDR3 sequences, 30% to 35% of them singletons. Material for sequencing was blood. The receptors originated from a woman in her 30s in good health.

As for this clonotype: Compared with germline, one end of the junction differs, possibly owing to a read error. The gene calls are TRBV20-1 and TRBJ2-1; 15 bases match TRBD2. CDR3 size: 18 residues. Per the germline V gene, CDR1 is DFQATT and CDR2 is SNEGSKA (reference sequence). CDR3 sequence (DNA): TGCAGTACTAGTTTCCCGGGACTAGCGGGGGGCGCCTACAATGAGCAGTTCTTC. Translation: CSTSFPGLAGGAYNEQFF.

This chain links TRBV30 with TRBJ2-3; D is unclear. Trimming stripped 8 bases from V and 2 bases from J, with 23 bases between. This CDR3 is 16 amino acids long. Germline V lookup: CDR1 GTSNPN, CDR2 SVGIG (reference sequence). CDR3 in DNA: TGTGCCCTACACGAAATACTATCTGGAGCCACAGATACGCAGTATTTT. As protein: CALHEILSGATDTQYF.

The V and J genes are TRBV20-1 and TRBJ2-1, with TRBD2 identical over 8 bases. The CDR3 runs to 15 residues. Per the germline V gene, CDR1 is DFQATT and CDR2 is SNEGSKA (reference sequence). V dropped 0 bases and J dropped 8; count of bases not matched to a gene: 9. The CDR3 spells CSAREGPGTSYEQFF. CDR3 bases: TGCAGTGCTAGAGAGGGGCCCGGGACTAGTTATGAGCAGTTCTTC.

This chain joins TRBV18 and TRBJ2-1, with 16 bases fitting TRBD2. Germline trimming cut 3 bases from V and 7 bases from J; bases unmatched to any gene: 9. The CDR3 has 18 amino acids. The germline V gene has CDR1 KGHSH and CDR2 LQKENI. Here the CDR3 reads CASSPLGLAGGPRNEQFF. The CDR3 DNA follows: TGTGCCAGCTCACCCCTGGGACTAGCGGGAGGGCCGAGGAATGAGCAGTTCTTC.

Ten or more counts support this clonotype. This chain links TRBV5-1 with TRBJ2-7; D ambiguous. Trimming cost V 0 bases and J 6 bases, with 7 bases left between them. The CDR3 runs 12 residues. Germline CDR1 is SGHRS and CDR2 is YFSETQ. This CDR3 is CASSLDVGEQYF. CDR3 DNA sequence: TGCGCCAGCAGCTTGGATGTGGGCGAGCAGTACTTC.

The V call is TRBV6-1, the J call TRBJ2-2; D is unresolved. Germline CDR1 MNHNS, CDR2 SASEGT. V was trimmed by 0 bases and J by 6 bases, leaving 8 bases between them. CDR3 size: 14 residues. The CDR3 bases are TGTGCCAGCAGTGAAGCGTCACCTCCCGGGGAGCTGTTTTTT. As protein: CASSEASPPGELFF.

The chain has TRBV24-1 and TRBJ2-5; no clear D. CDR3 length: 15 residues. V was shortened by 5 bases and J by 1 base, with 13 bases between the two germline ends. Germline CDR1 reads KGHDR; CDR2 reads SFDVKD. CDR3 loop: CATSAGETLQETQYF. The CDR3, as DNA: TGTGCCACCAGTGCGGGCGAGACCCTCCAAGAGACCCAGTACTTC.

V is TRBV6-1 and J is TRBJ2-5, with D possibly being TRBD2 (6 bases). The J call may be faulty, since TRBJ2-7 better matches the DNA end. The germline CDR1 and CDR2 sequences are MNHNS and SASEGT. This CDR3 spans 14 amino acids. The CDR3 loop reads CASLPGLSLYEQYF. The CDR3, as DNA: TGTGCCAGCCTCCCGGGACTGAGTTTATACGAGCAGTACTTC.

V is TRBV29-1 and J is TRBJ1-1; no firm D call. This CDR3 is 13 amino acids long. V dropped 7 bases and J dropped 1 base, with 13 bases sitting between them. CDR1 and CDR2 from the germline V gene are SQVTM and ANQGSEA. CDR3 in amino acids: CSAPDYGNTEAFF. As DNA, the CDR3 is TGCAGCGCGCCGGACTATGGGAACACTGAAGCTTTCTTT.

J is TRBJ1-4 and V is TRBV20-1, with D unresolved. The CDR3 runs to 14 residues. Trimming removed 0 bases at V and 6 bases at J, with 11 bases between. The germline CDR1 and CDR2 sequences are DFQATT and SNEGSKA (reference sequence). The CDR3 protein is CSAREGSTHEKLFF. The CDR3 DNA follows: TGCAGTGCTAGAGAGGGCAGTACTCATGAAAAACTGTTTTTT.

The genes are TRBV6-1 and TRBJ1-5, with D possibly being TRBD1 (5 bases). Trimming cost V 6 bases and J 1 base, with 10 bases left between them. This CDR3 has 14 amino acids. Looked up from germline, CDR1 is MNHNS and CDR2 is SASEGT. The CDR3 region has the DNA TGTGCCAGCAGCAGGGTTTGGAGCAATCAGCCCCAGCATTTT. Encoded protein: CASSRVWSNQPQHF.

The genes are TRBV5-1 and TRBJ2-3, with D possibly matching TRBD1 (5 bases). CDR1 SGHRS and CDR2 YFSETQ come from the germline V gene. The CDR3 has 15 amino acids. V gave up 1 base and J gave up 6 bases, with 15 bases separating them. CDR3 DNA sequence: TGCGCCAGCAGCTTGACTAATTACAAGGGGGATACGCAGTATTTT. Translation: CASSLTNYKGDTQYF.

The table lists this clonotype with a few counts. The chain is built from TRBV6-2 or TRBV6-3 and TRBJ2-7; 7 bases are a match to TRBD1. The CDR3 extends over 13 amino acids. Germline V gene data show CDR1 as MNHEY and CDR2 as SVGEGT. V shed 7 bases, J shed 3 bases, and the junction held 6 bases outside the gene matches. For the CDR3, the DNA is TGTGCCAGCAAGGGACAGAATTACTACGAGCAGTACTTC. Protein product: CASKGQNYYEQYF.

This chain uses TRBV27 with TRBJ2-2, with a possible D match to TRBD1 (5 bases). Per germline, CDR1 MNHEY and CDR2 SMNVEV (reference sequence). The CDR3 totals 15 residues. V was cut by 4 bases and J by 1 base, with 10 bases left in between. Here the CDR3 DNA reads TGTGCCAGCAGTTCCGTCAGGGAGAACACCGGGGAGCTGTTTTTT. Amino acid sequence: CASSSVRENTGELFF.

The CDR3 region has the DNA TGTGCCTGGGAGCGGTTTAGCTCCTACAATGAGCAGTTCTTC. Protein product: CAWERFSSYNEQFF. The chain couples TRBV30 to TRBJ2-1; D is perhaps TRBD2 (5 bases). The ends were cut back, 5 bases at V and 0 bases at J, with 11 bases in the middle. Looked up from germline, CDR1 is GTSNPN and CDR2 is SVGIG (reference sequence). CDR3 length: 14 residues.

On this clonotype itself: Possible read error: a much larger clone is one base away. The V gene is TRBV4-1, the J gene TRBJ2-3, with D possibly matching TRBD1 (6 bases). The CDR3 consists of 15 residues. CDR1 is MGHRA, CDR2 YSYEKL, per germline. This chain's CDR3 is CANSQEDRRRGTQYF. CDR3 in DNA: TGCGCCAACAGCCAAGAGGACAGACGTAGGGGTACGCAGTATTTT.

On this clonotype itself: The junction does not match germline at one end; this may be a read error. CDR3 nucleotides: TGCGCCAGCAGCCTCCCGGGAGGGGAGTTGTTTTTT. Protein: CASSLPGGELFF. The V call is TRBV5-1, the J call TRBJ2-2; 8 nucleotides agree with TRBD2. This CDR3 spans 12 amino acids. Germline CDR1 reads SGHRS; CDR2 reads YFSETQ.

There are a few counts of this clonotype. V is TRBV27 and J is TRBJ1-2, with D possibly TRBD1 on 6 matching bases. Germline assignment: CDR1 MNHEY and CDR2 SMNVEV (reference sequence). CDR3 length: 14 amino acids. Trimming left V 6 bases short and J 8 bases short, with 19 bases between. The CDR3, as DNA: TGTGCCAGCAGGGAACCGGACAGCCCTTGGGGCTACACCTTC. Translated, it gives CASREPDSPWGYTF.

V and J are TRBV28 and TRBJ2-1, with TRBD2 identical over 11 bases. Germline-derived CDR1 and CDR2 are MDHEN and SYDVKM. The CDR3 is 18 amino acids. J gave up 2 bases and V 6 bases, and 12 bases lay outside the gene matches. CDR3 loop: CASSYNPGLAATYNEQFF. The DNA for the CDR3 is TGTGCCAGCAGCTATAACCCGGGACTAGCGGCCACCTACAATGAGCAGTTCTTC. The full variable domain, its missing parts supplied by reference TRBV28 and TRBJ2-1, is DVKVTQSSRYLVKRTGEKVFLECVQDMDHENMFWYRQDPGLGLRLIYFSYDVKMKEKGDIPEGYSVSREKKERFSLILESASTNQTSMYLCASSYNPGLAATYNEQFFGPGTRLTVL.

V and J are TRBV20-1 and TRBJ2-4; possibly TRBD1 for D (6 bases). The J call could be wrong; TRBJ2-7 is a better fit for the DNA end. Germline V CDR1 and CDR2: DFQATT, SNEGSKA (reference sequence). The CDR3 length is 13 residues. Here the CDR3 DNA reads TGCAGTGCTAGTAGTGGGACAAGCTACGAGCAGTACTTC. Amino acids: CSASSGTSYEQYF.

The chain links TRBV7-8 to TRBJ2-5; D uncertain. The CDR3 is 13 amino acids. V lost 8 bases to trimming and J lost 2 bases, with 12 bases between them. The germline CDR1 and CDR2 sequences are SGHVS and FQNEAQ. CDR3 coding DNA: TGTGCCAGCGGACCAGACACGCAAGAGACCCAGTACTTC. Encoded protein: CASGPDTQETQYF.

The chain carries TRBV28 and TRBJ2-1, with a weak D call TRBD2 (7 bases). This CDR3 spans 16 amino acids. Germline V lookup: CDR1 MDHEN, CDR2 SYDVKM. V was cut by 2 bases and J by 5 bases, with 16 bases left in between. This CDR3 is CASSLARGAAHNEQFF. The CDR3, as DNA: TGTGCCAGCAGTTTAGCCCGGGGGGCAGCCCACAATGAGCAGTTCTTC.

The V call is TRBV14, the J call TRBJ1-6; no clear D. V lost 0 bases and J 9 bases, leaving 9 bases between the germline ends. This CDR3 region has 14 residues. The germline V gene encodes CDR1 SGHDN and CDR2 FVKESK. CDR3 coding DNA: TGTGCCAGCAGCCAAGAACTCGGGGTTTCACCCCTCCACTTT. This codes for CASSQELGVSPLHF.

This clonotype was counted only a few times. The chain carries TRBV5-4 and TRBJ2-6, with a weak D call TRBD1 (6 bases). Germline V lookup: CDR1 SGHNT, CDR2 YYREEE (reference sequence). The CDR3 extends over 18 amino acids. V was pared by 3 bases and J by 4 bases, with 20 bases between. The CDR3, as DNA: TGTGCCAGCAGCTCGGCAGTGGGACACCTTTTGGGGGCCAACGTCCTGACTTTC. It yields the protein CASSSAVGHLLGANVLTF.

The chain combines TRBV20-1 with TRBJ1-1; a weak D match, TRBD1 (6 bases). Germline CDR1 reads DFQATT; CDR2 reads SNEGSKA (reference sequence). This CDR3 contains 16 residues. V dropped 4 bases and J dropped 1 base, with 19 bases sitting between them. CDR3 nucleotide sequence: TGCAGTGCTACAGTCTCCGGGGGCCAGAGGAACACTGAAGCTTTCTTT. This sequence encodes CSATVSGGQRNTEAFF.

With regard to this clonotype: Mismatch with germline at one junction end may stem from a read error. This chain joins TRBV4-1 and TRBJ1-2, with D unclear. This CDR3 contains 12 residues. Germline loops: CDR1 MGHRA, CDR2 YSYEKL. CDR3 in DNA: TGCGCCAGCAGCCGCGGGAACTATGGCGACACCTTC. This encodes CASSRGNYGDTF.

On this clonotype: This may come from a read error, since a much larger clone is one base off. Since the CDR3 does not end with the conserved phenylalanine or tryptophan, this likely comes from a read error. The rearrangement joins TRBV20-1 to TRBJ1-2; D might be TRBD1 (5 bases). The CDR3 contains 12 residues. The V and J ends lost 0 bases and 5 bases respectively, with 7 bases between them. The germline gives CDR1 DFQATT, CDR2 SNEGSKA (reference sequence). CDR3 nucleotide sequence: TGCAGTGCTAGAGAGGGGGGTTATGGCTACACCGTC. Protein product: CSAREGGYGYTV.

The CDR3 DNA reads as TGCAGTGCCTCTTCAGGGAGAGGCAATCAGCCCCAGCATTTT. It is translated as CSASSGRGNQPQHF. The V gene is TRBV20-1, the J gene TRBJ1-5; weak D call: TRBD1 (5 bases). The length of the CDR3 is 14 residues. CDR1 and CDR2 (germline): DFQATT, SNEGSKA (reference sequence). Trimming cost V 6 bases and J 2 bases, with 14 bases left between them.